This is a list of T cell receptor beta chains from one sample in a study of identical twins. TCRdb recomputed calls from the 5' RACE reads with MiXCR, one row per CDR3 protein. The sample has about 890,000 distinct CDR3 sequences; more than 9% are singletons. The same specimen was also included in a second study, on yellow fever vaccine responses in identical twins.

The sequencing input was PBMCs. Every receptor here comes from a woman between 18 and 30 years old in good health. CDR3s include the opening cysteine and the closing phenylalanine or tryptophan. A D gene is named only where the DNA matches it firmly. Size is stated for part of the rows, as once, few or many counts, or as a class when the clone is expanded.

TRBJ2-3,few,TRBD2,TRBV12-3/TRBV12-4,CASSLAGALNTQYF,TGTGCCAGCAGCCTAGCGGGAGCTTTGAATACGCAGTATTTT
TRBJ2-5,NA,NA,TRBV28,CATHTGTETQYF,TGTGCCACCCATACAGGGACAGAGACCCAGTACTTC
TRBJ2-7,NA,NA,TRBV11-3,CASSPFLSPTYEQYF,TGTGCCAGCAGCCCCTTTTTGAGCCCCACCTACGAGCAGTACTTC
TRBJ1-5,NA,NA,TRBV6-1,CASTEGGPSNQPQHF,TGTGCCAGCACCGAAGGTGGGCCCAGCAATCAGCCCCAGCATTTT
TRBJ2-3,NA,NA,TRBV6-6,CASSSLRRRDTQYF,TGTGCCAGCAGTTCTTTGAGGCGTAGAGATACGCAGTATTTT
TRBJ2-7,NA,NA,TRBV20-1,CSVPAASRSSYEQYF,TGCAGTGTGCCGGCCGCAAGCCGAAGCTCCTACGAGCAGTACTTC
TRBJ1-1,many,NA,TRBV10-3,CAISGTGLTEAFF,TGTGCCATCAGTGGAACAGGGTTGACTGAAGCTTTCTTT
TRBJ2-1,few,TRBD2,TRBV28,CASRRSGSISSYNEQFF,TGTGCCAGCAGGAGAAGCGGGAGTATCTCCTCCTACAATGAGCAGTTCTTC
TRBJ2-1,NA,NA,TRBV7-8,CASSSLPADEQFF,TGTGCCAGCAGCTCTCTACCAGCGGATGAGCAGTTCTTC
TRBJ2-5,NA,TRBD2,TRBV2,CASKLESSGVRETQYF,TGTGCCAGCAAACTCGAGTCTAGCGGGGTCAGAGAGACCCAGTACTTC
TRBJ1-5,once,NA,TRBV20-1,CSAQDRQPQHF,TGCAGTGCTCAAGACAGACAGCCCCAGCATTTT
TRBJ2-1,many,NA,TRBV24-1,CATSKLGARDDEQFF,TGTGCCACCAGTAAATTAGGGGCCAGGGACGATGAGCAGTTCTTC
TRBJ2-5,NA,TRBD2,TRBV10-3,CAISDAVGTSGPSQYF,TGTGCCATCAGTGACGCCGTTGGGACTAGCGGGCCATCCCAGTACTTC
TRBJ2-2,NA,NA,TRBV6-1,CASSGGTRNTGELFF,TGTGCCAGCAGTGGGGGGACCCGGAACACCGGGGAGCTGTTTTTT
TRBJ2-5,many,TRBD2,TRBV5-1,CATRTTSGNQETQYF,TGCGCCACCAGAACGACTAGCGGGAACCAAGAGACCCAGTACTTC
TRBJ2-7,NA,NA,TRBV28,CASSHTLRTYEQYF,TGTGCCAGCAGCCATACCTTGCGTACCTACGAGCAGTACTTC
TRBJ2-5,many,NA,TRBV10-3,CAISPSGETQYF,TGTGCCATCAGTCCCTCTGGGGAGACCCAGTACTTC
TRBJ1-5,many,NA,TRBV7-9,CASSTIQNGQTNQPQHF,TGTGCCAGCAGCACAATTCAGAATGGACAGACCAATCAGCCCCAGCATTTT
TRBJ2-3,NA,NA,TRBV3-1,CASSHFGDTQYF,TGTGCCAGCAGCCATTTTGGAGATACGCAGTATTTT
TRBJ2-5,few,NA,TRBV4-1,CASSQDWTYQETQYF,TGCGCCAGCAGCCAAGATTGGACATACCAAGAGACCCAGTACTTC
TRBJ2-5,NA,NA,TRBV5-1,CASSLDSPYQETQYF,TGCGCCAGCAGCTTGGACTCCCCGTACCAAGAGACCCAGTACTTC
TRBJ2-3,many,TRBD2,TRBV20-1,CSALDDGGTSTDTQYF,TGCAGTGCACTTGACGACGGGGGGACTAGCACAGATACGCAGTATTTT
TRBJ2-1,NA,TRBD2,TRBV5-5,CASSFGTSGSSSGQFF,TGTGCCAGCAGCTTCGGCACTAGCGGGAGCTCAAGTGGGCAGTTCTTC
TRBJ2-5,NA,TRBD2,TRBV4-1,CASSIGLAGVGETQYF,TGCGCCAGCAGCATCGGACTAGCGGGAGTCGGAGAGACCCAGTACTTC
TRBJ2-2,NA,TRBD1,TRBV10-3,CAISPTGRNTGELFF,TGTGCCATCAGCCCGACAGGGAGGAACACCGGGGAGCTGTTTTTT
TRBJ2-3,NA,TRBD1,TRBV20-1,CSASRTGWGDTQYF,TGCAGTGCTAGTCGGACAGGGTGGGGAGATACGCAGTATTTT
TRBJ2-1,NA,TRBD1,TRBV29-1,CSVVPGQGAFEQFF,TGCAGCGTTGTCCCGGGACAGGGGGCGTTTGAGCAGTTCTTC
TRBJ2-1,NA,NA,TRBV4-1,CASSQGDRAYNEQFF,TGCGCCAGCAGCCAGGGGGACCGAGCCTACAATGAGCAGTTCTTC
TRBJ1-2,NA,NA,TRBV6-1,CASTSGGNDYGYTF,TGTGCCAGCACCTCGGGAGGGAACGACTATGGCTACACCTTC
TRBJ1-2,NA,NA,TRBV10-3,CAISDQFYGYTF,TGTGCCATCAGTGATCAATTTTATGGCTACACCTTC
TRBJ2-5,NA,NA,TRBV5-4,CASSLQGIQETQYF,TGTGCCAGCAGTCTCCAGGGTATCCAAGAGACCCAGTACTTC
TRBJ2-3,NA,NA,TRBV3-1,CASSLYMEDTQYF,TGTGCCAGCAGCCTTTATATGGAAGATACGCAGTATTTT
TRBJ1-2,many,NA,TRBV2,CASLALYGYTF,TGTGCCAGCCTGGCCCTATATGGCTACACCTTC
TRBJ2-7,NA,NA,TRBV12-5,CASAGAYEQYF,TGTGCTAGTGCAGGGGCCTACGAGCAGTACTTC
TRBJ2-5,NA,NA,TRBV24-1,CATSDLSQGRETQYF,TGTGCCACCAGTGATTTGTCGCAGGGAAGGGAGACCCAGTACTTC
TRBJ2-3,few,TRBD2,TRBV4-1,CASSHLLTGLAGSTDTQYF,TGCGCCAGCAGCCACCTTCTTACGGGCCTAGCGGGATCCACAGATACGCAGTATTTT
TRBJ1-1,many,NA,TRBV3-1,CASRGTTEAFF,TGTGCCAGCAGGGGGACTACTGAAGCTTTCTTT
TRBJ1-1,NA,NA,TRBV7-9,CASRPAGDTEAFF,TGTGCCAGCAGACCGGCGGGAGACACTGAAGCTTTCTTT
TRBJ1-5,few,TRBD1,TRBV10-3,CAISEAQGAYNQPQHF,TGTGCCATCAGTGAGGCCCAGGGGGCTTACAATCAGCCCCAGCATTTT
TRBJ2-1,many,TRBD1,TRBV29-1,CSVSGQGHYNEQFF,TGCAGCGTTTCGGGACAGGGGCACTACAATGAGCAGTTCTTC
TRBJ1-5,few,TRBD1,TRBV6-2/TRBV6-3,CASKRYTGTGDGNQPQHF,TGTGCCAGCAAGCGGTATACGGGGACAGGGGATGGCAATCAGCCCCAGCATTTT
TRBJ2-1,many,NA,TRBV9,CASSVGLSSYNEQFF,TGTGCCAGCAGCGTAGGACTATCCTCCTACAATGAGCAGTTCTTC
TRBJ1-3,NA,TRBD1,TRBV15,CATHYGQGASGNTIYF,TGTGCCACCCACTATGGACAGGGGGCATCTGGAAACACCATATATTTT
TRBJ1-1,NA,NA,TRBV2,CASSEEAAGAGTEAFF,TGTGCCAGCAGTGAAGAGGCGGCAGGGGCGGGCACTGAAGCTTTCTTT
TRBJ1-1,NA,NA,TRBV4-1,CASSQQGSMNTEAFF,TGCGCCAGCAGCCAACAGGGATCCATGAACACTGAAGCTTTCTTT
TRBJ1-2,NA,NA,TRBV20-1,CSARDLVTYGYTF,TGCAGTGCTAGAGATTTGGTCACCTATGGCTACACCTTC
TRBJ1-2,NA,TRBD1,TRBV28,CASSWGQTYGYTF,TGTGCCAGCAGTTGGGGACAGACCTATGGCTACACCTTC
TRBJ2-2,NA,TRBD2,TRBV7-8,CASSPPVGGRTNTGELFF,TGTGCCAGCAGCCCCCCGGTTGGCGGGAGAACGAACACCGGGGAGCTGTTTTTT